Presented here are 19 T cell receptor beta chains from one specimen sequenced in a study of cytomegalovirus exposure and HLA in healthy donors. Use of 60 Vbeta and 13 Jbeta primers characterized the PCR. Sequencing used immunoSEQ multiplex PCR; TCRdb keeps in-frame clones, though not all of them. The profile covers some 120,000 clones, with roughly four fifths appearing a single time and less than 5% taken by the ten largest. Specimen: PBMCs. These receptor sequences come from a woman in her forties or fifties in good health and CMV-seropositive.

The rearrangement links TRBV28 to TRBJ1-2; TRBD1 might be the D (6 bases). The V and J ends lost 5 bases and 4 bases respectively, with 17 bases between them. There are 15 residues in the CDR3. Germline V gene lookup returns CDR1 MDHEN and CDR2 SYDVKM. CDR3 sequence reads: CASSGGLDRAYGYTF. Written as DNA, the CDR3 is TGTGCCAGCAGTGGGGGTTTGGACAGAGCCTATGGCTACACCTTC.

The CDR3 sequence is CASSQEGTDSNSPLHF. Written as DNA, the CDR3 is TGTGCCAGCAGCCAAGAAGGGACAGATAGTAATTCACCCCTCCACTTT. The chain recombines TRBV4-2 with TRBJ1-6; 7 bases are shared with TRBD1. The V and J ends lost 0 bases and 6 bases, in that order; junction bases with no gene match: 5. Germline loops: CDR1 LGHNA, CDR2 YNFKEQ. The CDR3 runs 16 residues.

The CDR3, as DNA: TGTGCCAGCAGCACTCAAAGCGGGGGACAAGAGACCCAGTACTTC. It encodes CASSTQSGGQETQYF. The rearrangement uses TRBV9 and TRBJ2-5; the match to TRBD2 covers 8 bases. Per germline, CDR1 SGDLS and CDR2 YYNGEE. CDR3 length: 15 residues. V gave up 4 bases and J gave up 2 bases; unmatched junction bases: 7.

This clone was counted a few times. The rearrangement joins TRBV27 to TRBJ2-5; 11 positions agree with TRBD2. CDR1 and CDR2 (germline): MNHEY, SMNVEV (reference sequence). V lost 3 bases and J lost 5; bases outside the gene matches: 8. The CDR3 has 16 amino acids. This chain's CDR3 is CASSLGSGGAGETQYF. The CDR3 bases are TGTGCCAGCAGTTTGGGTAGCGGGGGGGCCGGGGAGACCCAGTACTTC.

The chain recombines TRBV5-1 with TRBJ1-1; 7 bases align to TRBD1. This CDR3 contains 14 residues. V shed 0 bases, J shed 4 bases, and the junction held 3 bases outside the gene matches. Germline CDR1 and CDR2: SGHRS and YFSETQ. CDR3 sequence: CASSLEGGGTEAFF. CDR3 DNA sequence: TGCGCCAGCAGCTTGGAAGGGGGCGGCACTGAAGCTTTCTTT.

This chain connects TRBV6-1 to TRBJ2-4, with D possibly being TRBD2 (6 bases). The CDR3 runs to 13 residues. From germline, CDR1 is MNHNS and CDR2 SASEGT. V was shortened by 5 bases and J by 7 bases, with 12 bases between the two germline ends. This chain's CDR3 is CASSPTSTNIQYF. For the CDR3, the DNA is TGTGCCAGCAGTCCGACTAGTACCAACATTCAGTACTTC.

The V and J genes are TRBV2 and TRBJ2-1; 8 positions agree with TRBD1. Losses at the gene ends were 9 bases for V and 2 bases for J; bases not matched to a gene: 3. CDR3 length equals 13 residues. Germline-derived CDR1 and CDR2 are SNHLY and FYNNEI. The DNA of the CDR3 is TGTGCCAGAGGGACAGGAGCCTACAATGAGCAGTTCTTC. Encoded protein: CARGTGAYNEQFF.

The chain carries TRBV29-1 and TRBJ1-2, with 12 bases lining up with TRBD1. The J segment lost 8 bases and the V segment lost 4 bases, leaving 8 bases of the junction unmatched. Germline lookup yields CDR1 SQVTM and CDR2 ANQGSEA. The CDR3 contains 14 residues. CDR3 in DNA: TGCAGCGTTGGAGAGGGACAGGGGGCTTCGGGCTACACCTTC. Its protein is CSVGEGQGASGYTF. Complete variable domain (other parts from reference TRBV29-1 and TRBJ1-2): SAVISQKPSRDICQRGTSLTIQCQVDSQVTMMFWYRQQPGQSLTLIATANQGSEATYESGFVIDKFPISRPNLTFSTLTVSNMSPEDSSIYLCSVGEGQGASGYTFGSGTRLTVV.

The V call is TRBV25-1, the J call TRBJ2-5; 8 positions match TRBD1. The tail of the sequence fits TRBJ2-7 better, so the J call may be wrong. The CDR3 loop spans 14 amino acids. Per germline, CDR1 MGHDK and CDR2 SYGVNS. This CDR3 reads CASSGTGFNYEQYF. The CDR3 bases are TGTGCCAGCAGTGGGACAGGGTTCAACTACGAGCAGTACTTC.

This clone was seen a handful of times. The chain links TRBV6-6 to TRBJ2-2, with D tentatively TRBD2 (5 bases). The CDR3 has 14 amino acids. Germline lookup yields CDR1 MNHNY and CDR2 SVGAGI (reference sequence). Trimming pared 8 bases from V and 1 base from J, leaving 11 bases between. This CDR3 reads CASHRSGNTGELFF. The CDR3 nucleotides are TGTGCCAGCCACCGGAGCGGGAACACCGGGGAGCTGTTTTTT.

This chain connects TRBV28 to TRBJ1-2, with D unresolved. V was trimmed by 2 bases and J by 8 bases, leaving 12 bases between them. The germline gives CDR1 MDHEN, CDR2 SYDVKM. This CDR3 region has 13 residues. CDR3 DNA: TGTGCCAGCAGTTTAGTGTCCCGAGGCGGCTACACCTTC. Its protein is CASSLVSRGGYTF.

The chain recombines TRBV12-5 with TRBJ1-2; 7 positions agree with TRBD1. The CDR3 is 15 residues long. After removal of 1 base from V and 7 bases from J, the junction contained 9 bases not matched to a gene. Germline V gives CDR1 LGHNT, CDR2 FRNRAP. CDR3 DNA sequence: TGTGCTAGTGGTTTGGCTGGACAGGCGCCGGGTGGCTACACCTTC. Its protein product is CASGLAGQAPGGYTF.

This sequence joins TRBV6-1 and TRBJ2-7; D ambiguous. The CDR3 is made up of 14 amino acids. Germline V gene lookup returns CDR1 MNHNS and CDR2 SASEGT. Trimming took 5 bases from V and 0 from J, leaving 11 bases between them. CDR3 region: CASSQDRVSYEQYF. DNA for the CDR3: TGTGCCAGCAGTCAAGACCGGGTCTCCTACGAGCAGTACTTC.

The CDR3 here is CATSTRQGAMFNQPQHF. The CDR3 nucleotides read TGTGCCACCAGCACCCGACAGGGCGCGATGTTCAATCAGCCCCAGCATTTT. The gene calls are TRBV15 and TRBJ1-5; 7 bases map to TRBD1. The CDR3 consists of 17 residues. CDR1 and CDR2 (germline): LNHNV, YYDKDF (reference sequence). Trimming at V came to 4 bases and at J to 3 bases, leaving 12 bases not matched to a gene.

The chain joins TRBV6-1 to TRBJ2-5, with 11 bases fitting TRBD2. Germline CDR1 reads MNHNS; CDR2 reads SASEGT. V was clipped by 10 bases and J by 7 bases; unmatched bases: 8. This CDR3 has 13 amino acids. The CDR3 coding sequence is TGTGCCATCCTAACTAGCGGGGGAGTGACCCAGTACTTC. Its protein is CAILTSGGVTQYF.

The chain has TRBV2 and TRBJ2-5; 8 bases match TRBD2. The trim removed 7 bases at V and 4 bases at J, leaving 11 bases unmatched. From germline, CDR1 is SNHLY and CDR2 FYNNEI. The CDR3 spans 15 residues. The CDR3: CASTWGLVVTETQYF. For the CDR3, the DNA is TGTGCCAGCACCTGGGGACTAGTCGTCACAGAGACCCAGTACTTC.

This clone appeared a few times. The sample contains more than one DNA sequence encoding this CDR3. This chain joins TRBV5-1 and TRBJ2-5; the D is unclear. Germline CDR1 is SGHRS and CDR2 is YFSETQ. The CDR3 extends over 12 amino acids. The V end lost 4 bases, the J end lost 1 base, and 5 bases lay between the germline ends. The CDR3 bases are TGCGCCAGCAGCCCGTCCCAAGAGACCCAGTACTTC. Residues: CASSPSQETQYF.

The chain uses TRBV5-5 and TRBJ2-7; maybe TRBD1 (6 bases). Trimming took off 1 base at V and 2 bases at J, with 10 bases between the two ends. CDR1 and CDR2 from the germline V gene are SGHKS and YYEKEE (reference sequence). The CDR3 runs to 14 residues. The CDR3 spells CASSLTGKAYEQYF. DNA for the CDR3: TGTGCCAGCAGCTTGACAGGGAAGGCCTACGAGCAGTACTTC.

The chain is built from TRBV19 and TRBJ1-2; D possibly corresponds to TRBD1 (6 bases). Germline V CDR1 and CDR2: LNHDA, SQIVND (reference sequence). Deletions cut 6 bases from V and 2 bases from J, with 16 bases between. This CDR3 has 15 residues. The CDR3 bases are TGTGCCAGTAGCCCGGGGGGGGCCCTCAACTATGGCTACACCTTC. This encodes CASSPGGALNYGYTF.